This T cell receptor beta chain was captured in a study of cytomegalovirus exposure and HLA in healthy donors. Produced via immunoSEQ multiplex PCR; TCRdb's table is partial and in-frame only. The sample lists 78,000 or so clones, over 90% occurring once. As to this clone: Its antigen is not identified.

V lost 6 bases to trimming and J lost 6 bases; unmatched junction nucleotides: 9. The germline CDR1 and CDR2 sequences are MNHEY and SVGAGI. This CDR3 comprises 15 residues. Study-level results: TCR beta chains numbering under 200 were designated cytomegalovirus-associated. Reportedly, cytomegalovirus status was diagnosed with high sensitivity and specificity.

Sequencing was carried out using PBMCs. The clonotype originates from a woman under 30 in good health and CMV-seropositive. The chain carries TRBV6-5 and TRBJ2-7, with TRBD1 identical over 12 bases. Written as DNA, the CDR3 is TGTGCCAGCAGGCATGGGGGACAGGGGGCACTCGAGCAGTACTTC. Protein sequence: CASRHGGQGALEQYF.